This T cell receptor (beta chain) was sequenced in a study of blood T cells in healthy people across ages. Study context: About one barcoded beta molecule per two T cells was captured by template switching. Whole-study results and caveats: A greater number of naive CD4+ cells and higher diversity distinguished long-lived donors from aged donors. Unsorted PBMC input precluded a conclusive naive versus antigen-experienced comparison. Higher naive T cell percentage went strongly together with higher TCR beta diversity.

Next came a second PCR, run for about 7 to 12 cycles, which used a sample-barcoded 5' primer along with a J-beta primer mix. TCRdb passed the 5' RACE reads through MiXCR, listing each CDR3 protein once. The sample includes approximately 1.5 million distinct CDR3 sequences, roughly 43% of them seen just once. The CDR3 sequence is 14 residues long. Germline lookup yields CDR1 KGHSH and CDR2 LQKENI. Between the trimmed V and J ends, which lost 1 base and 4 bases, there was a span of 8 bases. This clonotype was counted only a few times. The antigen remains unidentified. Sequencing was done on a sample of blood. The V call is TRBV18, the J call TRBJ2-1; D ambiguous. This TCR was sampled from a woman in her late teens or twenties in good health. The CDR3 loop reads CASSPQAEYNEQFF. CDR3 DNA sequence: TGTGCCAGCTCACCACAAGCAGAGTACAATGAGCAGTTCTTC. The full variable domain, its missing parts supplied by reference TRBV18 and TRBJ2-1, is NAGVMQNPRHLVRRRGQEARLRCSPMKGHSHVYWYRQLPEEGLKFMVYLQKENIIDESGMPKERFSAEFPKEGPSILRIQQVVRGDSAAYFCASSPQAEYNEQFFGPGTRLTVL.